This T cell receptor beta chain stems from a study of OX40 agonist ivuxolimab in advanced cancers. Study-level background: Partial responses were achieved by three patients, of whom one had hepatocellular carcinoma and two had cutaneous melanoma.

This clone was observed once. Generated by immunoSEQ multiplex PCR, the TCRdb table keeps only in-frame clones and is missing some. The sample lists around 45,000 clones, roughly 90% occurring once. CDR3 length: 13 residues. Trimming took off 1 base at V and 4 bases at J, with 10 bases between the two ends. Germline loops: CDR1 GTSNPN, CDR2 SVGIG (reference sequence). The sequences come from CD4+ or CD8+ T cells sorted from blood, collected in a trial of the OX40 agonist ivuxolimab. The rearrangement links TRBV30 to TRBJ2-5; D may correspond to TRBD1 or TRBD2 (6 bases each). The sequence came from an adult with an advanced solid tumor such as melanoma, head and neck, liver or kidney cancer. The DNA of the CDR3 is TGTGCCTGGAGTGGGGGGGCGGGAGAGACCCAGTACTTC. Translating gives CAWSGGAGETQYF.